This T cell receptor (beta chain) was obtained from a study of control samples from healthy donors and cancer patients. Profiled with immunoSEQ multiplex PCR; TCRdb holds only in-frame clones, not every one. Of some 410,000 clones listed, 75% to 95% were seen once; the top ten hold around 6.4%. Germline lookup yields CDR1 SGHTA and CDR2 FQGNSA. V was cut by 4 bases and J by 4 bases, with 12 bases left in between. CDR3 length equals 14 residues. The chain couples TRBV7-2 to TRBJ2-3, with a tentative D call TRBD2 (5 bases). Material: PBMCs. The clonotype was recovered from a man aged 35-49 years with head and neck cancer. CDR3 sequence: CASSSRTGADTQYF. Here the CDR3 DNA reads TGTGCCAGCAGCTCTCGGACTGGCGCAGATACGCAGTATTTT.